Below, 27 T cell receptor beta chains from the same sample are listed, as sequenced in a study of T cell responses to AZD1222 COVID-19 vaccine. The data were produced by immunoSEQ multiplex PCR, yet TCRdb's version contains in-frame clones alone and is incomplete. The data hold around 100,000 clones, with about 91% observed a single time. The sequencing used peripheral blood, collected 28 days after the second AZD1222 dose. Receptors originate from an adult who received the AZD1222 COVID-19 vaccine.

This sequence joins TRBV6-1 and TRBJ1-5, with unresolved D. The CDR3 runs to 15 residues. Trimming cost V 0 bases and J 1 base, with 7 bases left between them. Germline values: CDR1 MNHNS, CDR2 SASEGT. The CDR3 DNA sequence: TGTGCCAGCAGTGAAGCGCCGGGAAGCAATCAGCCCCAGCATTTT. It specifies CASSEAPGSNQPQHF.

The genes are TRBV13 and TRBJ2-1, with 8 bases lining up with TRBD1. Germline trimming cut 3 bases from V and 3 bases from J; bases unmatched to any gene: 4. The CDR3 is 15 residues long. Per germline, CDR1 PRHDT and CDR2 FYEKMQ (reference sequence). The CDR3 loop reads CASSLDRASYNEQFF. CDR3 in DNA: TGTGCCAGCAGCTTGGACAGGGCTAGCTACAATGAGCAGTTCTTC.

The genes are TRBV29-1 and TRBJ2-3, with TRBD2 matching 10 bases. The V gene's germline CDR1 is SQVTM and CDR2 ANQGSEA. V gave up 0 bases and J gave up 4 bases; unmatched junction bases: 4. This CDR3 has 15 residues. CDR3 bases: TGCAGCGTTGAAGAGGCTAGCGGGGGCTCAGATACGCAGTATTTT. Translated, it gives CSVEEASGGSDTQYF.

The chain links TRBV18 to TRBJ1-1, with D hard to call. Germline lookup yields CDR1 KGHSH and CDR2 LQKENI. The germline V and J ends were trimmed by 3 bases and 2 bases, with 10 bases remaining between them. The CDR3 extends over 14 amino acids. CDR3 in amino acids: CASSPGRQNTEAFF. DNA of the CDR3: TGTGCCAGCTCACCGGGCAGGCAAAACACTGAAGCTTTCTTT.

The chain uses TRBV20-1 and TRBJ1-1; D remains ambiguous. The CDR3 spans 11 residues. In germline, CDR1 is DFQATT, CDR2 SNEGSKA (reference sequence). Trimming removed 5 bases from V and 6 bases from J, with 10 bases in between. The CDR3 region has the DNA TGCAGTGCTCGGGAAACCTCTGAAGCTTTCTTT. This encodes CSARETSEAFF.

The chain joins TRBV19 to TRBJ2-2, with TRBD2 matching over 8 bases. Trimming removed 3 bases from V and 6 bases from J; junction bases left unmatched: 6. The V gene's germline CDR1 is LNHDA and CDR2 SQIVND (reference sequence). The CDR3 has 15 amino acids. The CDR3 region has the DNA TGTGCCAGTAGTATGGTCGGGGGGGCGCCCGGGGAGCTGTTTTTT. It translates to CASSMVGGAPGELFF.

The chain links TRBV18 to TRBJ2-5; possible D gene TRBD1, 5 bases. The CDR3 covers 15 residues. Germline CDR1 KGHSH, CDR2 LQKENI. V was cut by 2 bases and J by 2 bases, with 12 bases left in between. The CDR3 DNA reads TGTGCCAGCTCACCAGCAGGAAGACAGCAAGAGACCCAGTACTTC. Its translation: CASSPAGRQQETQYF.

The rearrangement uses TRBV3-1 (or the pseudogene TRBV3-2) and TRBJ1-1; a weak D match, TRBD1 (6 bases). The CDR3 contains 15 residues. CDR1 LGHDT and CDR2 YNNKEL come from the germline V gene (reference sequence). Deletions cut 0 bases from V and 4 bases from J, with 12 bases between. CDR3 sequence reads: CASSQDEGGGTEAFF. CDR3 bases: TGTGCCAGCAGCCAAGATGAGGGGGGCGGCACTGAAGCTTTCTTT.

This chain connects TRBV7-3 to TRBJ2-1; 7 nucleotides line up with TRBD1. V lost 2 bases and J lost 4; bases outside the gene matches: 5. The CDR3 is made up of 15 amino acids. From germline, CDR1 is SGHTA and CDR2 FQGTGA. CDR3: CASSLAGTDYNEQFF. CDR3 DNA: TGTGCCAGCAGCTTAGCCGGGACAGATTACAATGAGCAGTTCTTC.

The V gene is TRBV5-1, the J gene TRBJ1-1; possible D gene TRBD1, 5 bases. Germline V gene lookup returns CDR1 SGHRS and CDR2 YFSETQ. Trimming shortened V by 4 bases and J by 0 bases, and 13 bases separated the two germline ends. The CDR3 sequence is 15 residues long. This chain's CDR3 is CASSPREGLNTEAFF. The CDR3 DNA reads TGCGCCAGCAGCCCCCGCGAGGGGTTGAACACTGAAGCTTTCTTT. The full variable domain, with the rest looked up from reference TRBV5-1 and TRBJ1-1, is KAGVTQTPRYLIKTRGQQVTLSCSPISGHRSVSWYQQTPGQGLQFLFEYFSETQRNKGNFPGRFSGRQFSNSRSEMNVSTLELGDSALYLCASSPREGLNTEAFFGQGTRLTVV.

The genes are TRBV6-2 or TRBV6-3 and TRBJ1-2; 8 bases fit TRBD1. Germline CDR1 reads MNHEY; CDR2 reads SVGEGT. Losses at the gene ends were 4 bases for V and 11 bases for J; bases not matched to a gene: 9. The CDR3 has 13 amino acids. This CDR3 is CASSSRQGSIYTF. In nucleotides, the CDR3 is TGTGCCAGCAGTTCCAGACAGGGGAGCATATACACCTTC.

The genes are TRBV12-5 and TRBJ2-2; 9 nucleotides align to TRBD2. After removal of 1 base from V and 5 bases from J, the junction contained 5 bases not matched to a gene. Germline loops: CDR1 LGHNT, CDR2 FRNRAP. There are 16 residues in the CDR3. The CDR3 loop reads CASGLDSGGITGELFF. The CDR3 DNA reads TGTGCTAGTGGTTTGGATAGCGGGGGCATTACCGGGGAGCTGTTTTTT.

The chain joins TRBV6-5 to TRBJ1-1, with no clear D. This CDR3 region has 13 residues. V lost 2 bases and J 0 bases, leaving 4 bases between the germline ends. Germline V gene data show CDR1 as MNHEY and CDR2 as SVGAGI. The CDR3 sequence is CASSYRLNTEAFF. The CDR3 DNA sequence: TGTGCCAGCAGTTACCGGTTGAACACTGAAGCTTTCTTT.

The rearrangement links TRBV7-3 to TRBJ2-1; 9 bases are shared with TRBD2. Losses at the gene ends were 5 bases for V and 3 bases for J; bases not matched to a gene: 8. The CDR3 has 16 residues. CDR1 is SGHTA and CDR2 is FQGTGA in the germline V gene. The DNA of the CDR3 is TGTGCCAGCAGCCCAGCGGGGGGCTCCATCTACAATGAGCAGTTCTTC. Translating it yields CASSPAGGSIYNEQFF.

Of note for this clone: This same CDR3 is encoded by further DNA sequences in the sample. The rearrangement joins TRBV27 to TRBJ2-2, with D unclear. The CDR3 is made up of 14 amino acids. Trimming shortened V by 2 bases and J by 6 bases, and 10 bases separated the two germline ends. Germline CDR1 MNHEY, CDR2 SMNVEV (reference sequence). The CDR3 is CASSLGSSAGELFF. Written as DNA, the CDR3 is TGTGCCAGCAGTTTAGGGTCGAGCGCCGGGGAGCTGTTTTTT.

The chain combines TRBV6-2 or TRBV6-3 with TRBJ2-7; D ambiguous. This CDR3 comprises 17 residues. Germline assignment: CDR1 MNHEY and CDR2 SVGEGT. V lost 2 bases to trimming and J lost 5 bases, with 22 bases between them. The CDR3 sequence is CASSYQAARTILDEQYF. The CDR3 DNA is TGTGCCAGCAGTTACCAGGCTGCACGTACCATTTTGGACGAGCAGTACTTC.

This clone was seen at least ten times. The V and J genes are TRBV7-3 and TRBJ1-3; weak D call: TRBD1 (5 bases). This CDR3 has 13 residues. The V and J ends lost 2 bases and 3 bases respectively, with 5 bases between them. The germline V gene has CDR1 SGHTA and CDR2 FQGTGA. The CDR3 region has the DNA TGTGCCAGCAGCTTACAGGGTGGAAACACCATATATTTT. Encoded protein: CASSLQGGNTIYF.

This clone was recorded only once. The chain combines TRBV23-1 with TRBJ2-7; D possibly uses TRBD1 or TRBD2 (5 bases each). TRBV23-1 is an ORF, with its function uncertain. This CDR3 comprises 15 residues. Trimming pared 10 bases from V and 2 bases from J, leaving 21 bases between. The CDR3 bases are TGCGCCACCCCAAGAGGGTCAGGGTTCACCTACGAGCAGTACTTC. This encodes CATPRGSGFTYEQYF.

The rearrangement links TRBV7-2 to TRBJ2-5; tentative D call: TRBD2 (5 bases). V was trimmed by 4 bases and J by 5 bases, leaving 11 bases between them. Germline CDR1 reads SGHTA; CDR2 reads FQGNSA. The CDR3 runs to 13 residues. CDR3: CASSSSFSETQYF. DNA for the CDR3: TGTGCCAGCAGCTCTAGCTTTTCGGAGACCCAGTACTTC.

This clone turned up a few times. In the same sample, other DNA sequences code for this CDR3. The V call is TRBV27, the J call TRBJ1-5, with TRBD1 as a possible D gene (5 bases). This CDR3 is 15 amino acids long. Germline values: CDR1 MNHEY, CDR2 SMNVEV (reference sequence). V was trimmed by 2 bases and J by 1 base, leaving 9 bases between them. The CDR3: CASSLGGGSNQPQHF. In DNA, the CDR3 is TGTGCCAGCAGTTTAGGGGGGGGAAGCAATCAGCCCCAGCATTTT.

CDR3 nucleotide sequence: TGTGCCAGCAGTTACAGTGGGGGCGCACAGCCCCAGCATTTT. It specifies CASSYSGGAQPQHF. This rearrangement joins TRBV6-2 or TRBV6-3 to TRBJ1-5; D may be TRBD1 (6 bases). CDR1 MNHEY and CDR2 SVGEGT come from the germline V gene. The V end lost 2 bases, the J end lost 7 bases, and 12 bases lay between the germline ends. CDR3 length: 14 amino acids.

The CDR3 is CASSQKGASGTEAFF. The CDR3 DNA follows: TGTGCCAGCAGCCAAAAGGGGGCATCAGGCACTGAAGCTTTCTTT. The chain links TRBV4-2 to TRBJ1-1, with 7 bases aligning to TRBD1. Germline CDR1 is LGHNA and CDR2 is YNFKEQ. The CDR3 has 15 residues. V shed 2 bases, J shed 4 bases, and the junction held 7 bases outside the gene matches.

The V gene is TRBV7-8, the J gene TRBJ2-3; 9 nucleotides agree with TRBD2. This CDR3 has 13 residues. In germline, CDR1 is SGHVS, CDR2 FQNEAQ. The ends lost 5 bases at V and 10 bases at J; junction bases unmatched: 7. The CDR3 protein is CASSPMGLAPQYF. Written as DNA, the CDR3 is TGTGCCAGCAGCCCGATGGGACTAGCCCCGCAGTATTTT.

The rearrangement joins TRBV29-1 to TRBJ2-7; D perhaps matches TRBD2 (6 bases). This CDR3 is built from 13 residues. CDR1 is SQVTM, CDR2 ANQGSEA, per germline. With 3 bases removed from V and 6 bases from J, the gap between germline ends came to 15 bases. The CDR3 nucleotides read TGCAGCGTTGATCGGGGACTGAGGGGCGAGCAGTACTTC. Amino acid sequence: CSVDRGLRGEQYF.

The chain employs TRBV28 and TRBJ1-1, with D tentatively TRBD1 (6 bases). Germline assignment: CDR1 MDHEN and CDR2 SYDVKM. The germline V and J ends were trimmed by 5 bases and 9 bases, with 22 bases remaining between them. This CDR3 has 15 amino acids. The CDR3 sequence is CASSAPTGFVSKAFF. The CDR3 DNA reads as TGTGCCAGCAGTGCGCCAACAGGGTTCGTAAGCAAAGCTTTCTTT.

About this clone: The junction does not match germline at one end; this may be a read error. CDR3 bases: TGTGCCAGCAGCGTAGATATCGGGGGGACCCAAGAGGCCCAGTACTTC. Translating gives CASSVDIGGTQEAQYF. V gene TRBV9 combines with J gene TRBJ2-5; 7 bases line up with TRBD2. This CDR3 is built from 16 residues. CDR1 and CDR2 from the germline V gene are SGDLS and YYNGEE. Full variable domain (outside the CDR3, taken from reference TRBV9 and TRBJ2-5): DSGVTQTPKHLITATGQRVTLRCSPRSGDLSVYWYQQSLDQGLQFLIQYYNGEERAKGNILERFSAQQFPDLHSELNLSSLELGDSALYFCASSVDIGGTQEAQYFGPGTRLLVL.

This CDR3 reads CASSSLTLSTDTQYF. The DNA of the CDR3 is TGTGCCAGCAGCTCCCTGACCCTATCCACAGATACGCAGTATTTT. The V gene is TRBV7-9, the J gene TRBJ2-3, with D hard to call. The CDR3 has 15 residues. The germline CDR1 and CDR2 sequences are SEHNR and FQNEAQ (reference sequence). The V gene lost 4 bases and the J gene lost 2 bases, with 13 bases spanning the gap.